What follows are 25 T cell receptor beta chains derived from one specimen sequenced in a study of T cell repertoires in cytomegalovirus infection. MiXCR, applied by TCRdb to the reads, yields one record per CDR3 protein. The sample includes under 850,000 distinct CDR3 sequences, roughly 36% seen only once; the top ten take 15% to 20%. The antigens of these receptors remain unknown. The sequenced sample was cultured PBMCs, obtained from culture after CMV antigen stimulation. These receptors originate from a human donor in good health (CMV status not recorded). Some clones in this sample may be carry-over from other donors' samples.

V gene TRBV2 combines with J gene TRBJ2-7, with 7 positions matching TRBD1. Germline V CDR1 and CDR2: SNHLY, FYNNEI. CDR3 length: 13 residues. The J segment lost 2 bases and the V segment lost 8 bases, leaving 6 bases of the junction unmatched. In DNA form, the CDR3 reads TGTGCCAGCCTCCGACAGGGAACCTACGAGCAGTACTTC. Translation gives CASLRQGTYEQYF.

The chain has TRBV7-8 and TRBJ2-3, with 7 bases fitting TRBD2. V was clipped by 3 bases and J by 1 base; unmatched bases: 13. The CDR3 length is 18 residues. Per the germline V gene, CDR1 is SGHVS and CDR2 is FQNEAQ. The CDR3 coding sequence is TGTGCCAGCAGCTTGGGATGGGGGGGTCAACAGGGCACAGATACGCAGTATTTT. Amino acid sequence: CASSLGWGGQQGTDTQYF. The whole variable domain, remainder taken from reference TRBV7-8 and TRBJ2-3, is GAGVSQSPRYKVAKRGQDVALRCDPISGHVSLFWYQQALGQGPEFLTYFQNEAQLDKSGLPSDRFFAERPEGSVSTLKIQRTQQEDSAVYLCASSLGWGGQQGTDTQYFGPGTRLTVL.

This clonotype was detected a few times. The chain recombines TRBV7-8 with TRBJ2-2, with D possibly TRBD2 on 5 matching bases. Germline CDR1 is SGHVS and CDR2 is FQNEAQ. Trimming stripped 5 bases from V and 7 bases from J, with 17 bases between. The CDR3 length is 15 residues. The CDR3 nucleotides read TGTGCCAGCAGCGTACGGGAACCGATGCTCGGGGAGCTGTTTTTT. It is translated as CASSVREPMLGELFF.

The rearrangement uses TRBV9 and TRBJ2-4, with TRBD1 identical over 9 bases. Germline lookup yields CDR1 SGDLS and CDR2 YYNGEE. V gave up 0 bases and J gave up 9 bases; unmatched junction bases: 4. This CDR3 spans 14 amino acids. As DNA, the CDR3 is TGTGCCAGCAGCGTAGAGACAGGGGGAACCATTCAGTACTTC. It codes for CASSVETGGTIQYF.

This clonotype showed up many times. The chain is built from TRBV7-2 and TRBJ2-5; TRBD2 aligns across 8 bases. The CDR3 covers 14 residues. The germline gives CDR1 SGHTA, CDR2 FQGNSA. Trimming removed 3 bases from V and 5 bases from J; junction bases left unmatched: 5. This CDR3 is CASSFTGGDETQYF. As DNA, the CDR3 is TGTGCCAGCAGCTTTACCGGGGGGGACGAGACCCAGTACTTC.

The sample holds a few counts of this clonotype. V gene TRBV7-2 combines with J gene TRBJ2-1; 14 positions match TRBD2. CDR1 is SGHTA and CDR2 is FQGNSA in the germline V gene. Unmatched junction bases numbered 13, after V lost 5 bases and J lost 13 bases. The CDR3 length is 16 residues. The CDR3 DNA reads TGTGCCAGCAGCCTGCTGGGGACTAGCGGGGGCGAGGAACAGTTCTTC. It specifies CASSLLGTSGGEEQFF.

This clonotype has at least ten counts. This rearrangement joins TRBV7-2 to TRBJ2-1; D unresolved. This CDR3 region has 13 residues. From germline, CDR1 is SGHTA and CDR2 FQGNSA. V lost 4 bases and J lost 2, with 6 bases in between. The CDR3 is CASSYMPYNEQFF. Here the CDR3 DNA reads TGTGCCAGCAGCTACATGCCCTACAATGAGCAGTTCTTC.

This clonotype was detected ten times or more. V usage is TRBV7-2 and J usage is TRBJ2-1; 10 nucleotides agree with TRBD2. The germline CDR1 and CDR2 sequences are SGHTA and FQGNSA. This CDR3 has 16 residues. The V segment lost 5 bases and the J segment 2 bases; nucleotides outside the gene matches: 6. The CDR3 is CASSLRTSGPYNEQFF. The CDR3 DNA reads TGTGCCAGCAGCCTTCGGACTAGCGGTCCCTACAATGAGCAGTTCTTC.

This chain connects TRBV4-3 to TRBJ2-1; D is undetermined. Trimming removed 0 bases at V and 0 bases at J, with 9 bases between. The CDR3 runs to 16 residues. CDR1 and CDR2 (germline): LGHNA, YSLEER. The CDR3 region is CASSQEGTSSYNEQFF. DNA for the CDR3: TGCGCCAGCAGCCAAGAAGGAACCAGCTCCTACAATGAGCAGTTCTTC.

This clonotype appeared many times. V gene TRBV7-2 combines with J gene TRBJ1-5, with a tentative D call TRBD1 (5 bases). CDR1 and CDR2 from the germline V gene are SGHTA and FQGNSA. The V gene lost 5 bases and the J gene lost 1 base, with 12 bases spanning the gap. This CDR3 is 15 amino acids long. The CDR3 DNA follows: TGTGCCAGCAGCCAGGGAGTGATAAGCAATCAGCCCCAGCATTTT. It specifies CASSQGVISNQPQHF.

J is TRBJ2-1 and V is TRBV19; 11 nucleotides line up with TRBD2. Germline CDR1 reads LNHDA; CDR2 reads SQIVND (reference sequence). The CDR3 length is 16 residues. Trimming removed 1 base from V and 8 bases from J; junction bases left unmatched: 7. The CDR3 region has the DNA TGTGCCAGTAGTATAGGTTGGCTAGCGGGGGGATATGAGCAGTTCTTC. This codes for CASSIGWLAGGYEQFF.

The CDR3 DNA reads TGTGCCAGCAGGAGAACCGGGACTAGCGGGTACAATGAGCAGTTCTTC. Translated: CASRRTGTSGYNEQFF. The chain is built from TRBV6-2 or TRBV6-3 and TRBJ2-1; 12 bases are shared with TRBD2. The CDR3 runs to 16 residues. The germline CDR1 and CDR2 sequences are MNHEY and SVGEGT. With 6 bases clipped from V and 4 bases from J, the junction kept 7 bases outside the gene matches.

CDR3 residues: CASGLAKTEAFF. In nucleotides, the CDR3 is TGTGCTAGTGGTTTGGCGAAGACTGAAGCTTTCTTT. The V gene is TRBV12-5, the J gene TRBJ1-1; the D is unclear. V was cut by 1 base and J by 5 bases, with 5 bases left in between. CDR1 is LGHNT and CDR2 is FRNRAP in the germline V gene. This CDR3 comprises 12 residues.

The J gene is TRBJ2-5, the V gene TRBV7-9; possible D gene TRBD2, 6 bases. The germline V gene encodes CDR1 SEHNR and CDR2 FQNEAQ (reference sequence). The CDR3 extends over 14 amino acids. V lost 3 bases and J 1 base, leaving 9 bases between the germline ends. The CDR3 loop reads CASSFLLAQETQYF. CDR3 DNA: TGTGCCAGCAGCTTTTTACTAGCCCAAGAGACCCAGTACTTC.

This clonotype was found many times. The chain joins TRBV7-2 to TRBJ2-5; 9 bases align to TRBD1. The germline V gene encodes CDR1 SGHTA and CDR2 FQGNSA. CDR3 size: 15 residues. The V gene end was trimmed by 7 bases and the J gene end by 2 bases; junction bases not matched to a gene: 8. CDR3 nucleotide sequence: TGTGCCAGCACCCCGGGACAGGGAATACAAGAGACCCAGTACTTC. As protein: CASTPGQGIQETQYF.

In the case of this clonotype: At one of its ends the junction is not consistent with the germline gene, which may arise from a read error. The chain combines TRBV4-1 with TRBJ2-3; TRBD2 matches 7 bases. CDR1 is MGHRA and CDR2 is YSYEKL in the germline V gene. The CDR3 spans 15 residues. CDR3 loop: CASSQERRGEDTQYF. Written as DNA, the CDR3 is TGTGCCAGCAGCCAAGAAAGACGGGGGGAAGATACGCAGTATTTT.

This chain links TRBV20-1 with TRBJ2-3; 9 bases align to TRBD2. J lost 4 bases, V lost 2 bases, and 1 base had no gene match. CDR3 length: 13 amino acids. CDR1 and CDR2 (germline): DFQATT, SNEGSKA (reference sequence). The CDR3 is CSARRTSADTQYF. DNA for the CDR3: TGCAGTGCTAGACGGACTAGCGCAGATACGCAGTATTTT.

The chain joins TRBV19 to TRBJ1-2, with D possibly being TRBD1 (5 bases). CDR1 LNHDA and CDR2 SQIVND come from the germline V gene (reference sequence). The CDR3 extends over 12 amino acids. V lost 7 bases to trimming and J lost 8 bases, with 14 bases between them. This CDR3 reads CASTPSGGGYTF. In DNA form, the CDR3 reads TGTGCCAGTACCCCCAGCGGGGGGGGCTACACCTTC. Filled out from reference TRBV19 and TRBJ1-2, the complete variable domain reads DGGITQSPKYLFRKEGQNVTLSCEQNLNHDAMYWYRQDPGQGLRLIYYSQIVNDFQKGDIAEGYSVSREKKESFPLTVTSAQKNPTAFYLCASTPSGGGYTFGSGTRLTVV.

In nucleotides, the CDR3 is TGTGCTAGTGGTTTTGGCCGGGACGGATCATACAATGAGCAGTTCTTC. This codes for CASGFGRDGSYNEQFF. This sequence joins TRBV12-5 and TRBJ2-1, with D perhaps TRBD1 or TRBD2 (5 bases each). CDR3 length: 16 amino acids. Trimming shortened V by 3 bases and J by 4 bases, and 16 bases separated the two germline ends. Germline CDR1 reads LGHNT; CDR2 reads FRNRAP.

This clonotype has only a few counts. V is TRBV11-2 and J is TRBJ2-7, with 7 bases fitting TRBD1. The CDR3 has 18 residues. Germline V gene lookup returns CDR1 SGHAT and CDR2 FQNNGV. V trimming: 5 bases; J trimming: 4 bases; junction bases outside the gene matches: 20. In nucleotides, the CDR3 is TGTGCCAGCAGCCTACGATTCCACAGGGGTGGGGTCTTTTACGAGCAGTACTTC. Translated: CASSLRFHRGGVFYEQYF. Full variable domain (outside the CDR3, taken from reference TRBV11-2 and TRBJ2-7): EAGVAQSPRYKIIEKRQSVAFWCNPISGHATLYWYQQILGQGPKLLIQFQNNGVVDDSQLPKDRFSAERLKGVDSTLKIQPAKLEDSAVYLCASSLRFHRGGVFYEQYFGPGTRLTVT.

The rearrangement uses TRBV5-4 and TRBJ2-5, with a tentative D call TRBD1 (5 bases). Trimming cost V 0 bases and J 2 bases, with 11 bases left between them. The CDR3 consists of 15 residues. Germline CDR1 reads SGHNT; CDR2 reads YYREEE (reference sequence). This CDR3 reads CASSLGGGKQETQYF. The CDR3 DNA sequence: TGTGCCAGCAGCTTGGGGGGCGGCAAACAAGAGACCCAGTACTTC.

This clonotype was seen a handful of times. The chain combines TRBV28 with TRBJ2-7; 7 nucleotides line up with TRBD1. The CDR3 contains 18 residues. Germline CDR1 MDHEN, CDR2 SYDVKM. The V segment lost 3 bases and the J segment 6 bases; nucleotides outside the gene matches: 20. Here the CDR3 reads CASSFPPGTAGFRFEQYF. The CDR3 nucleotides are TGTGCCAGCAGTTTCCCTCCCGGGACAGCCGGTTTTAGGTTCGAGCAGTACTTC.

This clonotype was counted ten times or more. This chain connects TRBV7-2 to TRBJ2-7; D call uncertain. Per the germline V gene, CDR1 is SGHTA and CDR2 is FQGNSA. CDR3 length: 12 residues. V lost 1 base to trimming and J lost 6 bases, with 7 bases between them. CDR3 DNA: TGTGCCAGCAGCTTAGGCCCGGGCGAGCAGTACTTC. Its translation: CASSLGPGEQYF.

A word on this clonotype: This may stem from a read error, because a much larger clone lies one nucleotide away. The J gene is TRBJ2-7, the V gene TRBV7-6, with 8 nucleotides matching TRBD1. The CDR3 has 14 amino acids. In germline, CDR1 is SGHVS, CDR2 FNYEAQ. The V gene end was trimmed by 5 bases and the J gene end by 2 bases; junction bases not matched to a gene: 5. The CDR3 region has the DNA TGTGCCAGCAGCACCCGGACAGGGCCCTACGAGCAGTACTTC. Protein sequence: CASSTRTGPYEQYF.

CDR3 amino acids: CASSENRGLTEAFF. The CDR3 DNA reads as TGTGCCAGCAGTGAAAACAGGGGGCTGACTGAAGCTTTCTTT. The chain recombines TRBV2 with TRBJ1-1, with 9 nucleotides matching TRBD1. Germline V CDR1 and CDR2: SNHLY, FYNNEI. The trim removed 2 bases at V and 5 bases at J, leaving 3 bases unmatched. The CDR3 loop spans 14 amino acids.